A single sample gave rise to the 3 T cell receptor beta chains below, sequenced in a study of neurological immune-mediated disorders. MiXCR was run by TCRdb on the 5' RACE reads, yielding one entry per CDR3 protein. The sample has some 95,000 distinct CDR3 sequences, 3% to 4.5% seen once. Sequencing was carried out using PBMCs. The receptors stem from a woman aged 18-29 years with multiple sclerosis.

This clonotype was observed many times. This chain joins TRBV5-4 and TRBJ2-2, with TRBD2 identical over 8 bases. Germline CDR1 and CDR2: SGHNT and YYREEE (reference sequence). V shed 0 bases and J 3 bases; nucleotides not matched to a gene: 10. The CDR3 covers 18 residues. CDR3 residues: CASSLGSGGGPDTGELFF. The DNA for the CDR3 is TGTGCCAGCAGCTTGGGTTCGGGGGGGGGCCCCGACACCGGGGAGCTGTTTTTT.

This clonotype was recorded at least ten times. The chain recombines TRBV6-1 with TRBJ2-2; D uncertain. CDR1 is MNHNS, CDR2 SASEGT, per germline. The CDR3 length is 15 residues. Trimming removed 6 bases from V and 3 bases from J, with 14 bases in between. CDR3 loop: CASRTPNGDTGELFF. The CDR3 DNA follows: TGTGCCAGCAGGACCCCAAATGGGGACACCGGGGAGCTGTTTTTT.

This clonotype showed up many times. This sequence joins TRBV6-5 and TRBJ2-1; D is ambiguous. The CDR3 extends over 14 amino acids. The germline V gene encodes CDR1 MNHEY and CDR2 SVGAGI. Trimming removed 0 bases at V and 9 bases at J, with 12 bases between. The CDR3 protein is CASSYSSEVGEQFF. CDR3 nucleotide sequence: TGTGCCAGCAGTTACTCGAGTGAGGTGGGTGAGCAGTTCTTC.